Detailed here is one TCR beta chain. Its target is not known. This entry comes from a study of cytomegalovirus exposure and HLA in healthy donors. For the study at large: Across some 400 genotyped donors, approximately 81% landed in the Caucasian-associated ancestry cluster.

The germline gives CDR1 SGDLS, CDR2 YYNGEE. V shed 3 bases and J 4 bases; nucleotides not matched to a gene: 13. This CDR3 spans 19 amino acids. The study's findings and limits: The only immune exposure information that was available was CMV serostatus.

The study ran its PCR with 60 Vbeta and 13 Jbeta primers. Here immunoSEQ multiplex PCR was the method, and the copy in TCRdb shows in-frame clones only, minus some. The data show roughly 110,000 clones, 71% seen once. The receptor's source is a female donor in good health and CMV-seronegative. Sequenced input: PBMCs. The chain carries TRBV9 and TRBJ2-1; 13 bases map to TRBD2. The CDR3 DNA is TGTGCCAGCAGCGCCGGGACCCCGACTAGCGGGAGGCTGTACAATGAGCAGTTCTTC. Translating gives CASSAGTPTSGRLYNEQFF.